This T cell receptor (beta chain) derives from a study of blood T cell repertoires in COVID-19. Study-level background: Nucleic acid was either cDNA or gDNA, and it came from T cells, B-cell-depleted T cells, or PBMCs.

Authors' data handling: Quantification of nucleated cells was approximated via reference gene primer amplification. TCRdb's table, derived via immunoSEQ multiplex PCR, lists solely in-frame clones and lacks some. V and J calls and clone size are as listed in that table; D and trimming were resolved from the DNA. The sample holds 53,000 or so clones, 85% to 90% seen once. The germline V gene encodes CDR1 LGHDT and CDR2 YNNKEL (reference sequence). The V end was cut by 0 bases, the J end by 0 bases, with 21 bases between. The CDR3 is 19 residues long. Sequencing was performed on peripheral blood. The TCR was taken from a man between 70 and 80 years old with active COVID-19. V gene TRBV3-1 (or the pseudogene TRBV3-2) combines with J gene TRBJ2-7, with D unclear. The CDR3 sequence: CASSQDRPKAHDFSYEQYF. The CDR3, as DNA: TGTGCCAGCAGCCAAGATCGACCAAAGGCCCACGACTTCTCCTACGAGCAGTACTTC.